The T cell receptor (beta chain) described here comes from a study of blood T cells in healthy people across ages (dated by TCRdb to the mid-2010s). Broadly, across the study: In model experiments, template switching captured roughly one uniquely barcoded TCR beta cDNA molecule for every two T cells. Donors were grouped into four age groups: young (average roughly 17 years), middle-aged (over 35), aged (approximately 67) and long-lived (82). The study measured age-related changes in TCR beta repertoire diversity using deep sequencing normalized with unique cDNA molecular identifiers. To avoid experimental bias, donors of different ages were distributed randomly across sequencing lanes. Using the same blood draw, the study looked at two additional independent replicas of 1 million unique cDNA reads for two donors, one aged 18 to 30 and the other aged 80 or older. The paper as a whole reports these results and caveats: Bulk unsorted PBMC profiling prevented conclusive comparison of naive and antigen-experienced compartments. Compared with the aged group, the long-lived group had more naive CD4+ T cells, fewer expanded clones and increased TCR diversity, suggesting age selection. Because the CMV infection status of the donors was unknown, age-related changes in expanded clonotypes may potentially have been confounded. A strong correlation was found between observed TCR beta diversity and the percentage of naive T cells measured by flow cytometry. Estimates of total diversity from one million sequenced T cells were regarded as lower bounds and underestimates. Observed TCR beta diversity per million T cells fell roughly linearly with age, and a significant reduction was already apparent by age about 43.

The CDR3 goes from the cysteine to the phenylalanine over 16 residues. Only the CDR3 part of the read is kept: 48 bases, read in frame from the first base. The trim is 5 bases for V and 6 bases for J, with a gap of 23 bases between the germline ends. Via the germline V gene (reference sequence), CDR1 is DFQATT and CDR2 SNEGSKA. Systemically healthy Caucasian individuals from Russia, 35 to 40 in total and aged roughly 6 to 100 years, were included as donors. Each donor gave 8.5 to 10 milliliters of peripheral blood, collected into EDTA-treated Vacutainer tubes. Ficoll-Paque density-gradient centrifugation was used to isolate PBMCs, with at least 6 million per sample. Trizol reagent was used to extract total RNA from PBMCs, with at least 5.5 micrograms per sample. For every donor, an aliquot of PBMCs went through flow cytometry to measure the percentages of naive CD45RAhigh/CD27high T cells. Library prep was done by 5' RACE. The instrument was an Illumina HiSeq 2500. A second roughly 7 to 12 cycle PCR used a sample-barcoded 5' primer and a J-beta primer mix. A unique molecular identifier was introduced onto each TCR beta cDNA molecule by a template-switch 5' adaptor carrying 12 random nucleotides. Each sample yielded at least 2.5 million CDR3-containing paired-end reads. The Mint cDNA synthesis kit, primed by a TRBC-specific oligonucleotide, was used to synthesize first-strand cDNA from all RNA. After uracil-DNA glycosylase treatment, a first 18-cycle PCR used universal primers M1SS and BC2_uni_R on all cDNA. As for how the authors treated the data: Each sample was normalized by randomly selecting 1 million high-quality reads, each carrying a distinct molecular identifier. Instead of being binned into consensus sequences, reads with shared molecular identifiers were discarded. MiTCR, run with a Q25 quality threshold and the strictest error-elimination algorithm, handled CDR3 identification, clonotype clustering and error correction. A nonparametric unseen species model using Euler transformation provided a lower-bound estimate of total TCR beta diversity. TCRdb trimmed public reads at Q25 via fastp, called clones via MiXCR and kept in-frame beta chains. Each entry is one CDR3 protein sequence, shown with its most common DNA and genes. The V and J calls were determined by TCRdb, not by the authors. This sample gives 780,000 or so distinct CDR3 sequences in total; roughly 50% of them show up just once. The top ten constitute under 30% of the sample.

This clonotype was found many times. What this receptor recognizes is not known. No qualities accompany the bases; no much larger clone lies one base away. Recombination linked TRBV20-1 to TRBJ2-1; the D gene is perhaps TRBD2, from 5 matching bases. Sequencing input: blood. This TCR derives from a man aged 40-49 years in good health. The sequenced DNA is TGCAGTGCTCCAGACCTAAGTGGACTCCGTACCAATGAGCAGTTCTTC. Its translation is CSAPDLSGLRTNEQFF.